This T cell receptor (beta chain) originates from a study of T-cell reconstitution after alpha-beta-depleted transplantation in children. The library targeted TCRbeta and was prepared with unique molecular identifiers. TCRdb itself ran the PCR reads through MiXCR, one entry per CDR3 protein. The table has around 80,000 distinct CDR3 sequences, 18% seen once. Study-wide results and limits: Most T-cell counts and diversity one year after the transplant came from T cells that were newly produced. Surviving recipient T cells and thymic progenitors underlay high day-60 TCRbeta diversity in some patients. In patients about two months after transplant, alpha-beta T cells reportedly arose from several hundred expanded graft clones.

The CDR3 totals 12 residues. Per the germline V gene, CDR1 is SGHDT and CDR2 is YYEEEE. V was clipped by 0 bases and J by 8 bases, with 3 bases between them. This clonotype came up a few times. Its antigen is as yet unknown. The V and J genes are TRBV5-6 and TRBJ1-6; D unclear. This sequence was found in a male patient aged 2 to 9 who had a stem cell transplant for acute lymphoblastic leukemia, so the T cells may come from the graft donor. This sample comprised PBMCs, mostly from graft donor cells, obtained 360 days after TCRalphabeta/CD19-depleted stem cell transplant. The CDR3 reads CASSLAYSPLHF. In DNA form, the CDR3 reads TGTGCCAGCAGCTTGGCATATTCACCCCTCCACTTT.